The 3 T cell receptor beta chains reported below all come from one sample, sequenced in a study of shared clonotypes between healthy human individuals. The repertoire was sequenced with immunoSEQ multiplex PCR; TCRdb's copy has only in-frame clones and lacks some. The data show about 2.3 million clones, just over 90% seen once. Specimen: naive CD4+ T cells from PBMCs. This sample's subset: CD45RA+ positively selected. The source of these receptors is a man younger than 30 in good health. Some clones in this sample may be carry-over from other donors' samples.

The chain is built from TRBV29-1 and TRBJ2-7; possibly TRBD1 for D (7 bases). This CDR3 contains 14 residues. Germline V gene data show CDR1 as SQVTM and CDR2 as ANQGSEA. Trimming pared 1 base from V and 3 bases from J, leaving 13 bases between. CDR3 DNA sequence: TGCAGCGTTGAAGTCGGGCAGGGGGGCTACGAGCAGTACTTC. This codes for CSVEVGQGGYEQYF.

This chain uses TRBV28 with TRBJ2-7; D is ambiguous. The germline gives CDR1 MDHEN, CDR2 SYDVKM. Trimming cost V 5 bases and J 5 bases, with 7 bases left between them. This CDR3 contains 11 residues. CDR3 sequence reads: CASSPSNEQYF. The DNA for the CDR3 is TGTGCCAGCAGTCCCTCTAACGAGCAGTACTTC.

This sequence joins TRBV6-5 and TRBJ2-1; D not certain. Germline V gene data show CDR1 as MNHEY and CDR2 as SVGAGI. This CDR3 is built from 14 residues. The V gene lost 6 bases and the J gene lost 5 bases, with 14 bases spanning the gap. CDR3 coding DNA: TGTGCCAGCAGCCGAAACGGTCTCGACAATGAGCAGTTCTTC. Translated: CASSRNGLDNEQFF.